The source of this T cell receptor beta chain is a study of blood T cell repertoires in COVID-19. As for the study in general: Spain, Italy and the United States supplied samples that represented acute and convalescent COVID-19. PBMCs, B-cell-depleted T cells, or T cells were the source of the cDNA or gDNA that made up the material.

The CDR3 loop spans 14 amino acids. Looked up from germline, CDR1 is SGHRS and CDR2 is YFSETQ. Trimming took off 0 bases at V and 4 bases at J, with 10 bases between the two ends. Original processing notes: Amplified reference gene primers provided the basis for estimating nucleated cell counts. The data were produced by immunoSEQ multiplex PCR, yet TCRdb's version contains in-frame clones alone and is incomplete. The V and J calls and clone size were taken over from that table, and D and trimming were inferred from the DNA. This sample carries 200,000 to 250,000 clones, 89% of them seen once, and the ten largest clones take less than 7.5%.

This clonotype was sampled from a man aged 60 to 75 who had recovered from COVID-19. Sequencing was carried out using peripheral blood. The V call is TRBV5-1, the J call TRBJ1-1; a weak D match, TRBD1 (6 bases). CDR3 protein: CASSLERGGTEAFF. The CDR3 DNA reads as TGCGCCAGCAGCTTGGAGAGGGGGGGCACTGAAGCTTTCTTT.